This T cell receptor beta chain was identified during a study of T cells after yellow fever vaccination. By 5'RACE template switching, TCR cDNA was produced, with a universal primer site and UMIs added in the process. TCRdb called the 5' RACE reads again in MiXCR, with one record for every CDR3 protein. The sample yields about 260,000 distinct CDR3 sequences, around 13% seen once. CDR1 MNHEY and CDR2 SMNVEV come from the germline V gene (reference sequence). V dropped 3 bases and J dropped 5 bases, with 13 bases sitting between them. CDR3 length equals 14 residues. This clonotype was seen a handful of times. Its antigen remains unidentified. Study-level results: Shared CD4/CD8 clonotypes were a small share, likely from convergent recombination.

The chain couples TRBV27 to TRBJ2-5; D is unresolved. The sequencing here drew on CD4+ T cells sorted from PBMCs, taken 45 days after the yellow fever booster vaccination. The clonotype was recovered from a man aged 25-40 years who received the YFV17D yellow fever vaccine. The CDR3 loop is CASSLRSFGETQYF. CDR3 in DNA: TGTGCCAGCAGTTTGAGGTCCTTTGGGGAGACCCAGTACTTC.